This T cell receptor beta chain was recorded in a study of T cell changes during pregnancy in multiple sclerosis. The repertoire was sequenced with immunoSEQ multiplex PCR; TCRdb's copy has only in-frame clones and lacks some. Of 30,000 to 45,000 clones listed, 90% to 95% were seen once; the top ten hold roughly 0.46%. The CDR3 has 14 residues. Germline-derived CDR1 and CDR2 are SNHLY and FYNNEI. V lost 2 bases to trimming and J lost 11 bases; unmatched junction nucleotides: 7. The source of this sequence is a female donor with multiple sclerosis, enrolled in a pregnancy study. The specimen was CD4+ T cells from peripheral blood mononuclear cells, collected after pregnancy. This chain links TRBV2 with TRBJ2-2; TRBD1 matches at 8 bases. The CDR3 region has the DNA TGTGCCAGCAGTGAACAGGGGGCGCGCGGAGAGCTGTTTTTT. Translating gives CASSEQGARGELFF.